This T cell receptor (beta chain) was sequenced in a study of T cell repertoires in cytomegalovirus infection. On the study more broadly: Public TCR beta signature analysis indicated the presence of both CMV infection and matching HLA type.

This clonotype showed up just a few times. As yet, its antigen is unknown. A single base separates this from a much larger clone, so it may be a read error. Study-level points and caveats: Cumulative frequency (of public TCR beta family members) identified carriers of CMV plus the relevant HLA. The ex vivo response showed dominance by HLA-C-restricted CMV-specific TCR beta clonotypes.

TCRdb processed the reads anew with MiXCR; each CDR3 protein has one entry. The sample lists about 400,000 distinct CDR3 sequences, about a sixth occurring once. This CDR3 comprises 13 residues. The germline V gene encodes CDR1 SNHLY and CDR2 FYNNEI. With 4 bases clipped from V and 8 bases from J, the junction kept 2 bases outside the gene matches. The chain recombines TRBV2 with TRBJ2-1; 10 nucleotides align to TRBD1. Sequencing was performed on PBMCs. This receptor was obtained from a human donor in good health (CMV status not recorded). Some clones in this sample may be carry-over from other donors' samples. Here the CDR3 reads CASSAGTGDEQFF. CDR3 sequence (DNA): TGTGCCAGCAGTGCCGGGACAGGGGATGAGCAGTTCTTC.